Below are 26 T cell receptor beta chains sequenced from a single sample in a study of cytotoxic CD8 clonotypes in ibrutinib-treated CLL. Sequencing used immunoSEQ multiplex PCR; TCRdb keeps in-frame clones, though not all of them. Of nearly 25,000 clones listed, roughly 70% are singletons. The source was PBMCs, collected after 12 months of ibrutinib treatment. Source of these receptors: a human donor with chronic lymphocytic leukemia.

The chain combines TRBV5-8 with TRBJ2-5; 8 nucleotides line up with TRBD1. V gave up 5 bases and J gave up 1 base; unmatched junction bases: 10. The CDR3 sequence is 16 residues long. CDR1 and CDR2 (germline): SGHTS, YDEGEE. The CDR3 coding sequence is TGTGCCAGCAGAGTGACAGGGGTCAGGCTCCAAGAGACCCAGTACTTC. Translation: CASRVTGVRLQETQYF.

The rearrangement links TRBV5-4 to TRBJ2-7, with D uncertain. The CDR3 is 13 residues long. The V gene's germline CDR1 is SGHNT and CDR2 YYREEE (reference sequence). The V gene lost 2 bases and the J gene lost 3 bases, with 9 bases spanning the gap. DNA of the CDR3: TGTGCCAGCAGCTTTGGAGAGAACTACGAGCAGTACTTC. It translates to CASSFGENYEQYF.

This clone was observed a few times. The chain employs TRBV9 and TRBJ2-2; 10 bases align to TRBD2. Trimming removed 0 bases from V and 6 bases from J; junction bases left unmatched: 5. The CDR3 has 16 amino acids. Germline values: CDR1 SGDLS, CDR2 YYNGEE. The CDR3 DNA reads as TGTGCCAGCAGCGTAGGGGCTAGCGGGGGTGCCGGGGAGCTGTTTTTT. Translated: CASSVGASGGAGELFF.

The chain carries TRBV27 and TRBJ2-7; D is unresolved. Between the trimmed V and J ends, which lost 2 bases and 7 bases, there was a span of 18 bases. Germline V CDR1 and CDR2: MNHEY, SMNVEV (reference sequence). The CDR3 consists of 15 residues. CDR3 nucleotide sequence: TGTGCCAGCAGTTTAAACGGTAGCCCCGTGGGGGAGCAGTACTTC. This sequence encodes CASSLNGSPVGEQYF.

The table lists this clone with a count of one. The chain is built from TRBV7-2 and TRBJ2-4; TRBD1 or TRBD2 may be the D gene (5 bases each). V lost 0 bases and J lost 10, with 16 bases in between. CDR1 and CDR2 (germline): SGHTA, FQGNSA. The CDR3 totals 15 residues. The CDR3 coding sequence is TGTGCCAGCAGCTTAGCGGGGGTGGCTAGGGAGATTCAGTACTTC. Translated, it gives CASSLAGVAREIQYF.

This clone was seen more than once but under ten times. This sequence joins TRBV25-1 and TRBJ1-2, with TRBD1 matching 8 bases. Looked up from germline, CDR1 is MGHDK and CDR2 is SYGVNS. The CDR3 has 15 residues. V lost 2 bases, J lost 4 bases, and 6 bases stayed unmatched. CDR3 amino acids: CASSEPSGTGYGYTF. The CDR3 nucleotides are TGTGCCAGCAGTGAACCATCCGGGACAGGCTATGGCTACACCTTC.

The rearrangement joins TRBV6-1 to TRBJ1-1, with TRBD1 as a possible D gene (6 bases). The CDR3 extends over 16 amino acids. Germline lookup yields CDR1 MNHNS and CDR2 SASEGT. The germline V and J ends were trimmed by 4 bases and 6 bases, with 21 bases remaining between them. This CDR3 is CASSAPQGLPLPEAFF. CDR3 DNA: TGTGCCAGCAGTGCCCCACAGGGCCTGCCCCTCCCTGAAGCTTTCTTT.

The chain recombines TRBV7-2 with TRBJ1-4, with a possible D match to TRBD1 (6 bases). CDR3 length: 16 residues. V shed 0 bases and J shed 7 bases, with 15 bases lying between them. From germline, CDR1 is SGHTA and CDR2 FQGNSA. The CDR3 DNA reads as TGTGCCAGCAGCTTAGCGAAACAAGGGGGAGGTGAAAAACTGTTTTTT. Translating it yields CASSLAKQGGGEKLFF.

This clone has a handful of counts. The chain employs TRBV7-9 and TRBJ2-7; D not resolved. Germline-derived CDR1 and CDR2 are SEHNR and FQNEAQ (reference sequence). V was pared by 2 bases and J by 11 bases, with 13 bases between. The length of the CDR3 is 12 residues. CDR3 sequence: CASSLSEGPEYF. CDR3 bases: TGTGCCAGCAGCTTAAGTGAAGGGCCCGAGTACTTC. The entire variable domain, with the rest obtained from reference TRBV7-9 and TRBJ2-7, is as follows: DTGVSQNPRHKITKRGQNVTFRCDPISEHNRLYWYRQTLGQGPEFLTYFQNEAQLEKSRLLSDRFSAERPKGSFSTLEIQRTEQGDSAMYLCASSLSEGPEYFGPGTRLTVT.

Here the CDR3 DNA reads TGTGCCAGCAGCGTAAAGTCTGGATCCTACGAGCAGTACTTC. The encoded protein is CASSVKSGSYEQYF. The rearrangement joins TRBV9 to TRBJ2-7; no clear D gene. CDR1 and CDR2 (germline): SGDLS, YYNGEE. The CDR3 sequence is 14 residues long. The V end lost 1 base, the J end lost 1 base, and 9 bases lay between the germline ends.

This clone was seen a single time. The V and J genes are TRBV18 and TRBJ1-2; D uncertain. There are 14 residues in the CDR3. The V gene lost 1 base and the J gene lost 4 bases, with 10 bases spanning the gap. Germline V lookup: CDR1 KGHSH, CDR2 LQKENI. The DNA of the CDR3 is TGTGCCAGCTCACCACAGGACGGTTTCTATGGCTACACCTTC. Protein sequence: CASSPQDGFYGYTF. Combining the CDR3 with reference TRBV18 and TRBJ1-2 gives the whole variable domain NAGVMQNPRHLVRRRGQEARLRCSPMKGHSHVYWYRQLPEEGLKFMVYLQKENIIDESGMPKERFSAEFPKEGPSILRIQQVVRGDSAAYFCASSPQDGFYGYTFGSGTRLTVV.

The rearrangement joins TRBV5-1 to TRBJ1-2, with a possible D match to TRBD1 (5 bases). V dropped 1 base and J dropped 6 bases, with 10 bases sitting between them. From germline, CDR1 is SGHRS and CDR2 YFSETQ. The CDR3 is 13 amino acids. CDR3 coding DNA: TGCGCCAGCAGCTTGAGTCAGGGTGATGGCTACACCTTC. The encoded protein is CASSLSQGDGYTF. Variable domain in full (rest from reference TRBV5-1 and TRBJ1-2): KAGVTQTPRYLIKTRGQQVTLSCSPISGHRSVSWYQQTPGQGLQFLFEYFSETQRNKGNFPGRFSGRQFSNSRSEMNVSTLELGDSALYLCASSLSQGDGYTFGSGTRLTVV.

The J gene is TRBJ1-4, the V gene TRBV5-4; 12 bases map to TRBD1. Germline V CDR1 and CDR2: SGHNT, YYREEE (reference sequence). V dropped 2 bases and J dropped 7; count of bases not matched to a gene: 6. The CDR3 is made up of 16 amino acids. Here the CDR3 DNA reads TGTGCCAGCAGCTTTGGGGACAGGGGGCGAGGTGAAAAACTGTTTTTT. Its translation is CASSFGDRGRGEKLFF.

This chain connects TRBV2 to TRBJ1-5; D is possibly TRBD1 (5 bases). Germline V lookup: CDR1 SNHLY, CDR2 FYNNEI. The V and J ends lost 5 bases and 1 base respectively, with 6 bases between them. The CDR3 covers 13 residues. The CDR3 nucleotides are TGTGCCAGCAGTAGACAGAGCAATCAGCCCCAGCATTTT. It encodes CASSRQSNQPQHF.

This clone was seen a few times. The V and J genes are TRBV4-3 and TRBJ2-1; TRBD2 matches at 9 bases. This CDR3 has 17 residues. The trim removed 0 bases at V and 7 bases at J, leaving 10 bases unmatched. Germline CDR1 reads LGHNA; CDR2 reads YSLEER. CDR3 sequence: CASSQEGSGTSSNEQFF. As DNA, the CDR3 is TGCGCCAGCAGCCAAGAAGGGTCCGGGACTAGCAGTAATGAGCAGTTCTTC.

The gene calls are TRBV4-1 and TRBJ1-5; D is perhaps TRBD1 (6 bases). V dropped 1 base and J dropped 3 bases, with 10 bases sitting between them. Germline lookup yields CDR1 MGHRA and CDR2 YSYEKL. The length of the CDR3 is 15 residues. In DNA, the CDR3 is TGCGCCAGCAGCCAAGTCGGACAGTACAATCAGCCCCAGCATTTT. Protein: CASSQVGQYNQPQHF.

The rearrangement links TRBV28 to TRBJ2-1; 7 bases fit TRBD2. Per germline, CDR1 MDHEN and CDR2 SYDVKM. V was clipped by 9 bases and J by 6 bases; unmatched bases: 14. This CDR3 is built from 15 residues. The CDR3 here is CASLAGGANGNEQFF. The CDR3 coding sequence is TGTGCCAGTTTAGCGGGCGGGGCCAACGGCAATGAGCAGTTCTTC.

The chain combines TRBV27 with TRBJ1-2; D perhaps matches TRBD1 (5 bases). Between the trimmed V and J ends, which lost 5 bases and 3 bases, there was a span of 13 bases. This CDR3 contains 14 residues. The germline gives CDR1 MNHEY, CDR2 SMNVEV (reference sequence). The CDR3 sequence is CASSPRDGDYGYTF. CDR3 nucleotide sequence: TGTGCCAGCAGTCCCCGGGACGGAGACTATGGCTACACCTTC.

This clone was seen a handful of times. Here the CDR3 DNA reads TGTGCCAGCAGCCAAGGGGACGGGAACACTGAAGCTTTCTTT. Its protein is CASSQGDGNTEAFF. V usage is TRBV9 and J usage is TRBJ1-1, with a possible D match to TRBD1 (5 bases). In germline, CDR1 is SGDLS, CDR2 YYNGEE. There are 14 residues in the CDR3. V lost 4 bases to trimming and J lost 1 base, with 11 bases between them.

This chain connects TRBV2 to TRBJ2-7, with D possibly TRBD2 on 6 matching bases. Trimming pared 1 base from V and 3 bases from J, leaving 10 bases between. This CDR3 spans 14 amino acids. In germline, CDR1 is SNHLY, CDR2 FYNNEI. CDR3 sequence reads: CASSEVGTHYEQYF. CDR3 nucleotides: TGTGCCAGCAGTGAAGTCGGGACTCACTACGAGCAGTACTTC.

This clone came up a few times. V usage is TRBV27 and J usage is TRBJ1-2; tentative D call: TRBD1 (6 bases). The germline V gene encodes CDR1 MNHEY and CDR2 SMNVEV (reference sequence). V was pared by 1 base and J by 7 bases, with 19 bases between. The CDR3 is 16 amino acids. The CDR3 DNA reads TGTGCCAGCAGTTTATTAGGGGGGCTCGGGGAGTCTGGCTACACCTTC. Amino acid sequence: CASSLLGGLGESGYTF.

The chain links TRBV7-9 to TRBJ1-2, with a tentative D call TRBD1 (6 bases). There are 14 residues in the CDR3. Germline-derived CDR1 and CDR2 are SEHNR and FQNEAQ (reference sequence). Deletions cut 1 base from V and 7 bases from J, with 13 bases between. CDR3 in DNA: TGTGCCAGCAGCTTAGGTCGGCAGGGGCTTGGCTACACCTTC. It is translated as CASSLGRQGLGYTF.

The chain recombines TRBV16 with TRBJ1-6; no reliable D call. The V gene's germline CDR1 is KGHSY and CDR2 FQNENV. Deletions cut 0 bases from V and 8 bases from J, with 5 bases between. The CDR3 is 13 amino acids. CDR3 protein: CASSQSQHSPLHF. As DNA, the CDR3 is TGTGCCAGCAGCCAATCTCAGCATTCACCCCTCCACTTT.

The table lists this clone with a few counts. The chain couples TRBV7-2 to TRBJ2-2; 8 positions agree with TRBD1. The CDR3 is 16 residues long. In germline, CDR1 is SGHTA, CDR2 FQGNSA. The V segment lost 2 bases and the J segment 3 bases; nucleotides outside the gene matches: 5. CDR3 amino acids: CASSLRQGAYTGELFF. CDR3 bases: TGTGCCAGCAGCTTACGGCAGGGGGCTTACACCGGGGAGCTGTTTTTT.

V usage is TRBV7-9 and J usage is TRBJ2-1; 7 bases line up with TRBD1. The CDR3 contains 15 residues. In germline, CDR1 is SEHNR, CDR2 FQNEAQ (reference sequence). J was trimmed by 2 bases and V by 5 bases; bases with no gene match: 6. CDR3 protein: CASSPRTGAYNEQFF. DNA of the CDR3: TGTGCCAGCAGCCCTCGGACAGGAGCCTACAATGAGCAGTTCTTC.

The rearrangement uses TRBV30 and TRBJ1-5, with a possible D match to TRBD1 (5 bases). With 0 bases removed from V and 3 bases from J, the gap between germline ends came to 9 bases. CDR1 and CDR2 from the germline V gene are GTSNPN and SVGIG (reference sequence). CDR3 size: 14 residues. In nucleotides, the CDR3 is TGTGCCTGGAGTGTAGGGACTACCAATCAGCCCCAGCATTTT. Protein: CAWSVGTTNQPQHF.